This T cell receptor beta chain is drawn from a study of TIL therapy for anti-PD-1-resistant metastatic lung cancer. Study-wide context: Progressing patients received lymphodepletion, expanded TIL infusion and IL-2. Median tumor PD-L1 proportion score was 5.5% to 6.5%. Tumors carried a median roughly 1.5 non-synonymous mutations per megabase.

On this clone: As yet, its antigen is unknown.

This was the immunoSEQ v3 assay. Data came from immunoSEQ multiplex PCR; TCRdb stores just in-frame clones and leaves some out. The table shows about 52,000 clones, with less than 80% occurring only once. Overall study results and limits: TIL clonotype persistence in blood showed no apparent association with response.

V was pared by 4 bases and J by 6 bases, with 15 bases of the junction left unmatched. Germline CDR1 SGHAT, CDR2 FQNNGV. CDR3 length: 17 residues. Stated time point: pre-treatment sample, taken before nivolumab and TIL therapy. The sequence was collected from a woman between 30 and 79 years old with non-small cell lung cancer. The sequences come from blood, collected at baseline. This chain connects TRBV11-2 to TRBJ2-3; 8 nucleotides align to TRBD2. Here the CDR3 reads CASSYAGGAGDQDTQYF. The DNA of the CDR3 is TGTGCCAGCAGCTACGCCGGGGGGGCGGGAGATCAGGATACGCAGTATTTT.